A selection of T cell receptor beta chains follows, all from one sample in a study of regulatory T cells in long-lasting Graves disease. TCRdb redid the calling of the multiplex PCR reads with MiXCR, one entry per CDR3 protein. The sample shows about 460,000 distinct CDR3 sequences, 22% of them seen only once. The sample consisted of peripheral blood mononuclear cells (PBMCs), taken when the disease was refractory, from a patient treated with antithyroid drugs. The receptors were gathered from a female donor with Graves disease. CDR3s include the opening cysteine and the closing phenylalanine or tryptophan. The D gene is left open where the match is weak. Part of the rows lack a size; the others show once, few, many or a class for expanded clones.

V gene: TRBV20-1
D gene: TRBD2
clone size: few
J gene: TRBJ2-3
CDR3 DNA: TGCAGTGCTAGAGAGCCCGTTTCTAGCGGGGGGATAGATACGCAGTATTTT
CDR3 protein: CSAREPVSSGGIDTQYF

V gene: TRBV12-3/TRBV12-4
D gene: TRBD1
clone size: .
J gene: TRBJ1-1
CDR3 DNA: TGTGCCAGCAGGACCTATGGGACAGCTAACACTGAAGCTTTCTTT
CDR3 protein: CASRTYGTANTEAFF

V gene: TRBV10-3
D gene: .
clone size: few
J gene: TRBJ1-6
CDR3 DNA: TGTGCCATCAGTGAGTCCTCGAAGAATTCACCCCTCCACTTT
CDR3 protein: CAISESSKNSPLHF

V gene: TRBV15
D gene: .
clone size: many
J gene: TRBJ2-5
CDR3 DNA: TGTGCCACCAGCAGAGATGGGGGCAGAGGAGAGACCCAGTACTTC
CDR3 protein: CATSRDGGRGETQYF

V gene: TRBV28
D gene: .
clone size: few
J gene: TRBJ2-1
CDR3 DNA: TGTGCCAGCAGTTTATGGGCGGGGAACAATGAGCAGTTCTTC
CDR3 protein: CASSLWAGNNEQFF

V gene: TRBV2
D gene: .
clone size: many
J gene: TRBJ1-1
CDR3 DNA: TGTGCCAGCAGAGCCCCAGTGGGTGGCACTGAAGCTTTCTTT
CDR3 protein: CASRAPVGGTEAFF

V gene: TRBV7-2
D gene: .
clone size: many
J gene: TRBJ2-5
CDR3 DNA: TGTGCCAGCAGCTTAAGCAGTTTGGGGTCCCAGTACTTC
CDR3 protein: CASSLSSLGSQYF

V gene: TRBV3-1
D gene: TRBD1
clone size: many
J gene: TRBJ1-4
CDR3 DNA: TGTGCCAGCAGCCAGCAGGCCGGGACAGGGGGCAAACTGTTTTTT
CDR3 protein: CASSQQAGTGGKLFF

V gene: TRBV29-1
D gene: .
clone size: .
J gene: TRBJ2-3
CDR3 DNA: TGCAGCGTTGGGGCGGACGCGCAGTATTTT
CDR3 protein: CSVGADAQYF

V gene: TRBV6-1
D gene: TRBD2
clone size: .
J gene: TRBJ2-2
CDR3 DNA: TGTGCCAGCATCCACAGACTAGCGGGTGACACCGGGGAGCTGTTTTTT
CDR3 protein: CASIHRLAGDTGELFF

V gene: TRBV28
D gene: TRBD2
clone size: many
J gene: TRBJ2-7
CDR3 DNA: TGTGCCAGCAGTTGGGCTTATCTAGCGGGGAGCTCCTACGAGCAGTACTTC
CDR3 protein: CASSWAYLAGSSYEQYF

V gene: TRBV28
D gene: .
clone size: many
J gene: TRBJ2-7
CDR3 DNA: TGTGCCAGCAGTTCCTCAGGACAGCCCCAGTACTTC
CDR3 protein: CASSSSGQPQYF

V gene: TRBV9
D gene: .
clone size: .
J gene: TRBJ2-2
CDR3 DNA: TGTGCCAGCAGCGTAGGGGGGTCCGGGGAGCTGTTTTTT
CDR3 protein: CASSVGGSGELFF

V gene: TRBV27
D gene: TRBD1
clone size: .
J gene: TRBJ1-5
CDR3 DNA: TGTGCCAGCAGTTCATATCCGATGGGACAGGGGAACAATCAGCCCCAGCATTTT
CDR3 protein: CASSSYPMGQGNNQPQHF